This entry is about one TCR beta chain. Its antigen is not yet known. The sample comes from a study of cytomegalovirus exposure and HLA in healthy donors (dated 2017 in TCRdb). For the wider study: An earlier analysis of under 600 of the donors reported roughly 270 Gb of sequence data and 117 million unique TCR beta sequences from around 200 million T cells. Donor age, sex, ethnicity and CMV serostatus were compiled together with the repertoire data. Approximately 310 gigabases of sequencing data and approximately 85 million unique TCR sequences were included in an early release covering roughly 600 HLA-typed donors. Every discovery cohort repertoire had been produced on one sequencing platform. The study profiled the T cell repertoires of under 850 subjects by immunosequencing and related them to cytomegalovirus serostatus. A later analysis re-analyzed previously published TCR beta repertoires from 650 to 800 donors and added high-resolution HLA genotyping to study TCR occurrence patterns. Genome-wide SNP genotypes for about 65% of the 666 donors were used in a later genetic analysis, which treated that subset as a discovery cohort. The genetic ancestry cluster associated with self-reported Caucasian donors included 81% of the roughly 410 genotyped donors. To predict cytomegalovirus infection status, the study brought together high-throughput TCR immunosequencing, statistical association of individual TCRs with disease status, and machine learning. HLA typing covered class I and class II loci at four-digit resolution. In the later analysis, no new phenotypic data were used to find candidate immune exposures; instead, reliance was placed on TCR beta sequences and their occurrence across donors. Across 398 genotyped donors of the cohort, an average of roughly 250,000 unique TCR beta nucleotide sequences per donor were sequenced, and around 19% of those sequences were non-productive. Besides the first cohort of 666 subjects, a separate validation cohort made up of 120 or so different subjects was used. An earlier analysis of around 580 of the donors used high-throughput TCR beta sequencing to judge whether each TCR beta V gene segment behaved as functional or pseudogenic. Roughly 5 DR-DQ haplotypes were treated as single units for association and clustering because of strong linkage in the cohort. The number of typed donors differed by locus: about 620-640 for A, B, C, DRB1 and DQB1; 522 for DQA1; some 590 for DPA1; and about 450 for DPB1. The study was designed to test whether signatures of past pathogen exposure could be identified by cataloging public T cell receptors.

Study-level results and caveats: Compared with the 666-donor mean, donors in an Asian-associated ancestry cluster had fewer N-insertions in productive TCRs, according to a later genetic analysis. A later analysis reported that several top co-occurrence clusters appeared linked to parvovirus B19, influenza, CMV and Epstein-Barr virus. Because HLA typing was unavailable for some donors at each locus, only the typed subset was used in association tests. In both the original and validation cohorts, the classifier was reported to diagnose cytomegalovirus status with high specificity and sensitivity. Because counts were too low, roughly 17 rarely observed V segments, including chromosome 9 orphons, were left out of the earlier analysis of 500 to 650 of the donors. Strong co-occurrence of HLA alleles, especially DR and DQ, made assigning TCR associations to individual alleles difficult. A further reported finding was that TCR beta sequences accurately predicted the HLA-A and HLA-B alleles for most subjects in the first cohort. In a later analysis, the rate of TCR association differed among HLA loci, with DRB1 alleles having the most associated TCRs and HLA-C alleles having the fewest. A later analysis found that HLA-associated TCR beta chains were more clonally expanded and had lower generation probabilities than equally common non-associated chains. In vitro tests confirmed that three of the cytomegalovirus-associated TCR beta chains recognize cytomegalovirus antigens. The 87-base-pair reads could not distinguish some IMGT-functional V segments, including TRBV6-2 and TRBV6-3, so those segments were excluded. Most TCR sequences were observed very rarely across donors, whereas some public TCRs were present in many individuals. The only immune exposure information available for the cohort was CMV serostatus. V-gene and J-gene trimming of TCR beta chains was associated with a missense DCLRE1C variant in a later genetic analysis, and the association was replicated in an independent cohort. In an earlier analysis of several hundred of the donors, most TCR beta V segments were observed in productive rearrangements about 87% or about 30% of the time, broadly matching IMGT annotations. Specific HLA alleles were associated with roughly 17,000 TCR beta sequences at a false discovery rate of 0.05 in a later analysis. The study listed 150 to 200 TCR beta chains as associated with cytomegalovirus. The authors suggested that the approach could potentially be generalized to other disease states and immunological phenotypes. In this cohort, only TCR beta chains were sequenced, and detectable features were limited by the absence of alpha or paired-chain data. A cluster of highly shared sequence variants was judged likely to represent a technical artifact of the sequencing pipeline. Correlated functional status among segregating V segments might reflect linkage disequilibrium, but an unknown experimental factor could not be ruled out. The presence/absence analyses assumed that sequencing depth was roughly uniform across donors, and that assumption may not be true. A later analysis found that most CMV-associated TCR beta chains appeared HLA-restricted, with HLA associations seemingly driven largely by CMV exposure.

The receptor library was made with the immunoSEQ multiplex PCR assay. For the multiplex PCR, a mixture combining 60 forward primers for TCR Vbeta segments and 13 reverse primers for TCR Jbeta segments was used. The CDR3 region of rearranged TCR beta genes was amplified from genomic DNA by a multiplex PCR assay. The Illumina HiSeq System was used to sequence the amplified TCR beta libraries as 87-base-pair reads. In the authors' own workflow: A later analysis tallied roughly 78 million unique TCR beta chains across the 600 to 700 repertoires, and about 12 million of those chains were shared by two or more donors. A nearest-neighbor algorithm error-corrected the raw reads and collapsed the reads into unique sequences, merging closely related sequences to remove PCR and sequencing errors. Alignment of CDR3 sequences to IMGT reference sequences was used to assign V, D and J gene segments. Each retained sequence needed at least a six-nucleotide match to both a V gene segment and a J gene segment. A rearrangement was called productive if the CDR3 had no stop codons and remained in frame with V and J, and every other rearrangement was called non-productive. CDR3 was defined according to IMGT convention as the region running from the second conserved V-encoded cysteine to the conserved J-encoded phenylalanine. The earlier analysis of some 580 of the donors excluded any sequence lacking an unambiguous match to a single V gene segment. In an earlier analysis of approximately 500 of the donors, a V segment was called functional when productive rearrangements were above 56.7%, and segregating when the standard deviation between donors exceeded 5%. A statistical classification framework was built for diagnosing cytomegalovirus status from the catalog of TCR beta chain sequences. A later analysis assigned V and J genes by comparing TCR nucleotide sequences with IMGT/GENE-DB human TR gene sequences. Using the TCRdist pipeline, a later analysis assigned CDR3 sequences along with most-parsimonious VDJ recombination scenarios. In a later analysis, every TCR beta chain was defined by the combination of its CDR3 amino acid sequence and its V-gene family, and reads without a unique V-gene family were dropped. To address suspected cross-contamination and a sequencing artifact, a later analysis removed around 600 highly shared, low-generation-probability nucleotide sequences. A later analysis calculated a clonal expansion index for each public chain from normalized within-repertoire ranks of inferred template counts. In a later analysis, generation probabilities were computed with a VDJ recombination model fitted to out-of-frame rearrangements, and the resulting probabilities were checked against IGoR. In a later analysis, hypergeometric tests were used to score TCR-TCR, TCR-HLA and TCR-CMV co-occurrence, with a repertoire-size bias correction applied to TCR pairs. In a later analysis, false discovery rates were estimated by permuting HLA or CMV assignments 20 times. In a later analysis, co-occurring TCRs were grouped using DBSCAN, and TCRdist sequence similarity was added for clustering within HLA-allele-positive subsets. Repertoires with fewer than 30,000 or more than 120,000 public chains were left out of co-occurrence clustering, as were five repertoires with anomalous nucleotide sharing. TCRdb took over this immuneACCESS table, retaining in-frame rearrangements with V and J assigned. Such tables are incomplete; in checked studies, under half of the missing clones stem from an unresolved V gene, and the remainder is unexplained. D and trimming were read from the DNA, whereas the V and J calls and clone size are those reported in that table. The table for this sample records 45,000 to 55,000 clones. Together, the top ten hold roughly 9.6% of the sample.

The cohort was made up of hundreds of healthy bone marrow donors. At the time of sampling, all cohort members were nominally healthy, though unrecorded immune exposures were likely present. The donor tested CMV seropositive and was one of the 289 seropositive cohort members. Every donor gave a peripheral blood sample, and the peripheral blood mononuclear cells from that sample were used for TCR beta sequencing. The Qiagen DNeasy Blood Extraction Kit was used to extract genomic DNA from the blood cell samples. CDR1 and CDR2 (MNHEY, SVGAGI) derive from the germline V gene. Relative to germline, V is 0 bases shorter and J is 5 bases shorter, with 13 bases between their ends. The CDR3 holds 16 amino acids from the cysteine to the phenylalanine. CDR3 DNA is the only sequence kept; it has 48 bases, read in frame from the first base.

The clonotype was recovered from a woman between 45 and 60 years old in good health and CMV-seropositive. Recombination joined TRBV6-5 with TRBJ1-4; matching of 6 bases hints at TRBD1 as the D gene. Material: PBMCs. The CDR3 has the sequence CASSYSRTRGNEKLFF. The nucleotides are TGTGCCAGCAGTTACTCTAGGACAAGGGGGAATGAAAAACTGTTTTTT.